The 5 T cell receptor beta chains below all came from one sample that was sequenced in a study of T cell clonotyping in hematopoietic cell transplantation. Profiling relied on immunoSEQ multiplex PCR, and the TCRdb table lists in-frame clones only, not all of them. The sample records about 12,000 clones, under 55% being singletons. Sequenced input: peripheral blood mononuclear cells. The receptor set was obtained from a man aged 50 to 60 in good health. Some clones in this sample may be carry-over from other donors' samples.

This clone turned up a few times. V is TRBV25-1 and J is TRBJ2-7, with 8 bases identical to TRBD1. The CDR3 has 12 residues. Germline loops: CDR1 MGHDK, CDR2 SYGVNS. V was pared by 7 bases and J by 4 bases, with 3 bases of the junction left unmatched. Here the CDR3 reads CASKTGAYEQYF. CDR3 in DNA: TGTGCCAGCAAGACAGGGGCATACGAGCAGTACTTC.

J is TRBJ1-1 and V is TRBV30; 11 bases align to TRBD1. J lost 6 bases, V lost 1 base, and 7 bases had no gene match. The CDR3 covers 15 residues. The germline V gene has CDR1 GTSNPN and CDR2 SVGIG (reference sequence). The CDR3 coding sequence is TGTGCCTGGAGTGGGACAGGGGGCTATTATTCTGAAGCTTTCTTT. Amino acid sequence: CAWSGTGGYYSEAFF.

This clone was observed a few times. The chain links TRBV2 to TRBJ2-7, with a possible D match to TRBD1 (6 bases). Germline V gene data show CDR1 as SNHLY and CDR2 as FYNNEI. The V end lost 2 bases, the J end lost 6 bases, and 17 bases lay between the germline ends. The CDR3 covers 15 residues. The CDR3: CASSERGHQGIEQYF. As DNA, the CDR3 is TGTGCCAGCAGTGAACGTGGGCACCAGGGGATCGAGCAGTACTTC.

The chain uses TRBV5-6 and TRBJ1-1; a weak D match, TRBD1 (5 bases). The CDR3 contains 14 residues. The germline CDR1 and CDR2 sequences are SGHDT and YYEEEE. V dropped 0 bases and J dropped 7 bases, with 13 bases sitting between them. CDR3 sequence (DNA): TGTGCCAGCAGCTTGGCCAGGCGGGGCATTGAAGCTTTCTTT. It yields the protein CASSLARRGIEAFF.

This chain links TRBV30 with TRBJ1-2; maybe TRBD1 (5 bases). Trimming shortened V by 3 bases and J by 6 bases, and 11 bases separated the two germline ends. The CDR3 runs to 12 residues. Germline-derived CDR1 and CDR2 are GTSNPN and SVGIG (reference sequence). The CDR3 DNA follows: TGTGCCTGGAGGTCCGGGGCAAATGGCTACACCTTC. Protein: CAWRSGANGYTF.